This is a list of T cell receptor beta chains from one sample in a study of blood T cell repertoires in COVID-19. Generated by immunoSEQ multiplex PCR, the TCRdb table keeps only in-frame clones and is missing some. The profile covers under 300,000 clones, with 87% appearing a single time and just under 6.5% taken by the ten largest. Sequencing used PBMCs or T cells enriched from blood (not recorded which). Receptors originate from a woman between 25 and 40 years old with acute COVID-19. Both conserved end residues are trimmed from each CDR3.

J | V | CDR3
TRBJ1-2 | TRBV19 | ASSTQGSGYGYT
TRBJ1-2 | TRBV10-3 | AISDGGRNYGYT
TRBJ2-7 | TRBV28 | ASSPRQGWPYEQY
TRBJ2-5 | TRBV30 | AWSVGGSGGRETQY
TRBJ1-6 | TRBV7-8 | ASSLGGDVSPLH
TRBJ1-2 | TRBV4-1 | ASSQERSWYGYT
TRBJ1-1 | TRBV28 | ASSLTTARNTEAF
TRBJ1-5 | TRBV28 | ASTRDRVNSNQPQH
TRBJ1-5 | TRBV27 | ASSLVGTGNQPQH
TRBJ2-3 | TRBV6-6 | ASSPRTSGSGVPDTQY
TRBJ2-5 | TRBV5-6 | ASSLAGGALVETQY
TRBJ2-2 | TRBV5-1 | ASSPGGRTGELF
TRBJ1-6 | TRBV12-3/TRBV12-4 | ASSFGQGLH
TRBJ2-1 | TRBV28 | ASSLFQEQF
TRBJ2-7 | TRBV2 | ASSPSGGSYPVSYEQY
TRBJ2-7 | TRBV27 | ASSPDRAYEQY
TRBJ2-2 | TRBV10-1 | ASSSTTSVDSGELF
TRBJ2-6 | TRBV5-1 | ASSFLERGGPGANVLT
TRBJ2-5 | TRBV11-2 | ASSLVASGGQETQY
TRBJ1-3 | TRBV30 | AWSAPGIGGNTIY
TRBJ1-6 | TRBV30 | AWSAGQNSPLH
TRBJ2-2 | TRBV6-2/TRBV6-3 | ASSSWRDENTGELF
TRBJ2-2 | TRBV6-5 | ASSYFQGNTGELF
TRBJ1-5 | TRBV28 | ASSRQGYQPQH
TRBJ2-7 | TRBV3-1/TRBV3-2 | ASSQLLAGEQY
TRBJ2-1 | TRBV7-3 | ASSLAPSAGYYNEQF
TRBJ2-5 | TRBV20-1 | SASTFRTSEGGETQY
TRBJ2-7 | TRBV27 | ASSLFSLAGGGTYEQY
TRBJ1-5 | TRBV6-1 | ASSDWGGQPQH
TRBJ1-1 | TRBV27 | ASRLDSEAF
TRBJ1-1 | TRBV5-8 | ASSLVPGTGLKRVSEAF
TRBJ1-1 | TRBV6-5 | ASSYSYELSTEAF
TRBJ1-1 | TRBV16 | ASSQTGGGNTEAF
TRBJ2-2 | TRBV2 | ASSDLGASTGELF
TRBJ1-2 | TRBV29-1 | SVDIQGAGGYGYT
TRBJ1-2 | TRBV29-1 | SVGPTGAYGYT
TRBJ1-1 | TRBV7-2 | ASSLDPDRGYTEAF
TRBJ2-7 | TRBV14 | ASSQGASGTYEQY
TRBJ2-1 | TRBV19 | ASTPDRSSYNEQF
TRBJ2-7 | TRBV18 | ASSRRRDREVDEQY
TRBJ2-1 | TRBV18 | ASSQRTEGSYNEQF
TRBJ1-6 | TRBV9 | ASSVGQGLSPLH
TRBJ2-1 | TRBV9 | ASSVDGLPSIYEQF
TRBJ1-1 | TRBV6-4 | AGRGHCAF
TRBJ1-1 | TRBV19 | ASRRDFAEAF
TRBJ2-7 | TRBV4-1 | ASSPGQGAIYEQY
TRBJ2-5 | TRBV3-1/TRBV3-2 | ASSQLAGQTQY
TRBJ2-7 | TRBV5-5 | ASSSARDIKYEQY